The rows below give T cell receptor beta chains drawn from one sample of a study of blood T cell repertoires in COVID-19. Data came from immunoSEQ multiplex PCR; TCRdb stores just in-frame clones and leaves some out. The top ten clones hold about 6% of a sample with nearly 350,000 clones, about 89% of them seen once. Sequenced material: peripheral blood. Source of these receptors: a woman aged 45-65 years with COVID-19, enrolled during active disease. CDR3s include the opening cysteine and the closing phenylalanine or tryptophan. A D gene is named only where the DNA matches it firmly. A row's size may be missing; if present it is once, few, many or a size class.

CDR3: CASSHQALPSYEQYF
DNA: TGTGCCAGCAGCCACCAGGCCCTCCCCTCCTACGAGCAGTACTTC
J: TRBJ2-7
size: NA
D: NA
V: TRBV14

CDR3: CASSKLAGDLWDEQYF
DNA: TGTGCCAGCAGTAAACTAGCGGGAGACCTTTGGGACGAGCAGTACTTC
J: TRBJ2-7
size: NA
D: TRBD2
V: TRBV11-3

CDR3: CASSLLDNTEAFF
DNA: TGTGCCAGCAGCTTATTAGATAACACTGAAGCTTTCTTT
J: TRBJ1-1
size: NA
D: NA
V: TRBV11-2

CDR3: CASSKASRDRVDEQYF
DNA: TGTGCCAGCAGCAAAGCTAGCCGGGACAGGGTGGACGAGCAGTACTTC
J: TRBJ2-7
size: NA
D: NA
V: TRBV21-1

CDR3: CSAGNSYEQYF
DNA: TGCAGCGCCGGCAACAGCTACGAGCAGTACTTC
J: TRBJ2-7
size: few
D: NA
V: TRBV29-1

CDR3: CASSDRDRGRNTEAFF
DNA: TGTGCCAGCAGTGACCGGGACAGGGGGCGAAACACTGAAGCTTTCTTT
J: TRBJ1-1
size: NA
D: TRBD1
V: TRBV27

CDR3: CASSLAGYTDTQYF
DNA: TGTGCCAGCAGTTTAGCGGGATACACAGATACGCAGTATTTT
J: TRBJ2-3
size: NA
D: TRBD2
V: TRBV11-2

CDR3: CASSAGASTEAFF
DNA: TGCGCCAGCAGTGCAGGGGCGAGCACTGAAGCTTTCTTT
J: TRBJ1-1
size: NA
D: NA
V: TRBV10-1

CDR3: CASSQAGAGGPGETQYF
DNA: TGTGCCAGCAGCCAAGCGGGAGCGGGAGGGCCGGGAGAGACCCAGTACTTC
J: TRBJ2-5
size: NA
D: TRBD2
V: TRBV4-2

CDR3: CASSYRDRGYNEQFF
DNA: TGTGCCAGCAGCTACCGGGACAGGGGTTACAATGAGCAGTTCTTC
J: TRBJ2-1
size: NA
D: TRBD1
V: TRBV14

CDR3: CASSLVAGGYGNQPQHF
DNA: TGTGCCAGCAGCTTAGTAGCAGGGGGATACGGCAATCAGCCCCAGCATTTT
J: TRBJ1-5
size: NA
D: TRBD1
V: TRBV7-8

CDR3: CASSFHLRESYEQYF
DNA: TGTGCCAGCAGCTTTCACCTGCGGGAGTCCTACGAGCAGTACTTC
J: TRBJ2-7
size: NA
D: NA
V: TRBV12-1

CDR3: CASRGQTYGYTF
DNA: TGTGCCAGCAGGGGACAGACCTATGGCTACACCTTC
J: TRBJ1-2
size: NA
D: TRBD1
V: TRBV6-5

CDR3: CASSQDPLAAGSTEQYF
DNA: TGTGCCAGCAGCCAAGACCCCCTCGCGGCGGGATCCACCGAGCAGTACTTC
J: TRBJ2-7
size: NA
D: NA
V: TRBV3-1/TRBV3-2

CDR3: CASRTGAGEGTQYF
DNA: TGTGCCAGTAGGACAGGGGCCGGCGAGGGGACCCAGTACTTC
J: TRBJ2-5
size: NA
D: TRBD1
V: TRBV19

CDR3: CASSPREGEQYF
DNA: TGTGCCAGCTCACCGAGGGAGGGCGAGCAGTACTTC
J: TRBJ2-7
size: few
D: TRBD2
V: TRBV18

CDR3: CSVHRPTNYGYTF
DNA: TGCAGCGTTCACAGGCCTACTAACTATGGCTACACCTTC
J: TRBJ1-2
size: NA
D: NA
V: TRBV29-1

CDR3: CASSLSSGSDEQYF
DNA: TGCGCCAGCAGCTTGTCTAGCGGGAGCGACGAGCAGTACTTC
J: TRBJ2-7
size: NA
D: TRBD2
V: TRBV5-1

CDR3: CASSEGNTEAFF
DNA: TGTGCCAGCTCTGAGGGGAACACTGAAGCTTTCTTT
J: TRBJ1-1
size: NA
D: NA
V: TRBV6-5

CDR3: CASSHGLAGGNEQFF
DNA: TGTGCCAGCAGCCATGGACTAGCGGGAGGCAATGAGCAGTTCTTC
J: TRBJ2-1
size: NA
D: TRBD2
V: TRBV7-6

CDR3: CASSRALYEQYF
DNA: TGTGCCAGCAGTCGAGCCCTCTACGAGCAGTACTTC
J: TRBJ2-7
size: NA
D: NA
V: TRBV7-2

CDR3: CASSDLAGMTYNEQFF
DNA: TGTGCCAGCAGTGACTTAGCGGGGATGACCTACAATGAGCAGTTCTTC
J: TRBJ2-1
size: NA
D: TRBD2
V: TRBV25-1

CDR3: CSVFYLLTGAAPIEETQYF
DNA: TGCAGCGTTTTTTACCTCCTCACAGGGGCAGCCCCGATCGAAGAGACCCAGTACTTC
J: TRBJ2-5
size: NA
D: TRBD1
V: TRBV29-1

CDR3: CASSDHRGSYEQYF
DNA: TGTGCCAGTAGTGATCACAGGGGATCCTACGAGCAGTACTTC
J: TRBJ2-7
size: NA
D: TRBD1
V: TRBV19

CDR3: CASSWRAAGMYF
DNA: TGTGCCAGCAGTTGGAGGGCAGCGGGGATGTACTTC
J: TRBJ2-7
size: once
D: TRBD2
V: TRBV11-3

CDR3: CASSSRQGNTEAFF
DNA: TGTGCCAGCAGTAGTCGACAGGGGAACACTGAAGCTTTCTTT
J: TRBJ1-1
size: NA
D: TRBD1
V: TRBV2

CDR3: CAIGRTSGGSYEQYF
DNA: TGTGCCATCGGGAGAACTAGCGGGGGCTCCTACGAGCAGTACTTC
J: TRBJ2-7
size: NA
D: TRBD2
V: TRBV28

CDR3: CASSTYGTGPNEKLFF
DNA: TGTGCCAGCAGTACATATGGGACAGGGCCAAATGAAAAACTGTTTTTT
J: TRBJ1-4
size: NA
D: TRBD1
V: TRBV28

CDR3: CASSPGTSGRAQNEQFF
DNA: TGCGCCAGCAGCCCTGGGACTAGCGGGAGGGCCCAAAATGAGCAGTTCTTC
J: TRBJ2-1
size: NA
D: TRBD2
V: TRBV5-1

CDR3: CGVVGRKNSNQPQHF
DNA: TGTGGCGTCGTGGGCAGAAAAAATAGCAATCAGCCCCAGCATTTT
J: TRBJ1-5
size: NA
D: NA
V: TRBV6-5

CDR3: CSVAPQAMNTEAFF
DNA: TGCAGCGTCGCGCCGCAGGCGATGAACACTGAAGCTTTCTTT
J: TRBJ1-1
size: NA
D: NA
V: TRBV29-1

CDR3: CASSSTGMPTLEQYF
DNA: TGTGCCAGCAGTAGTACAGGAATGCCTACCCTCGAGCAGTACTTC
J: TRBJ2-7
size: once
D: NA
V: TRBV27

CDR3: CASSQGQGRTGANVLTF
DNA: TGCGCCAGCAGCCAAGGACAGGGAAGGACCGGGGCCAACGTCCTGACTTTC
J: TRBJ2-6
size: once
D: TRBD1
V: TRBV5-1

CDR3: CASSPMRGTYEQYF
DNA: TGTGCCAGCAGTCCTATGCGGGGGACCTACGAGCAGTACTTC
J: TRBJ2-7
size: NA
D: TRBD2
V: TRBV27

CDR3: CASTGTGGNSPLHF
DNA: TGTGCCAGCACAGGGACAGGGGGTAATTCACCCCTCCACTTT
J: TRBJ1-6
size: few
D: TRBD1
V: TRBV7-9

CDR3: CASSKAGLVDYEQYF
DNA: TGTGCCAGTAGCAAAGCGGGCTTGGTGGACTACGAGCAGTACTTC
J: TRBJ2-7
size: NA
D: NA
V: TRBV19

CDR3: CASSQDRTSGFYEQYF
DNA: TGTGCCAGCAGCCAAGACAGGACTAGCGGATTTTACGAGCAGTACTTC
J: TRBJ2-7
size: NA
D: TRBD2
V: TRBV4-2

CDR3: CASSPTTGWSRELFF
DNA: TGTGCCAGCTCACCTACTACAGGGTGGAGCCGGGAGCTGTTTTTT
J: TRBJ2-2
size: NA
D: NA
V: TRBV18